This entry lists 27 T cell receptor beta chains sequenced from one sample in a study of cytomegalovirus exposure and HLA in healthy donors. 13 Jbeta primers and 60 Vbeta primers were used for the PCR. Libraries were prepared by immunoSEQ multiplex PCR; TCRdb keeps only in-frame clonotypes and omits some of them. Among around 130,000 clones listed, roughly 80% were seen once. The sequencing sample was made of PBMCs. These TCRs come from a middle-aged woman in good health and CMV-seronegative.

The chain combines TRBV19 with TRBJ1-2; maybe TRBD1 (6 bases). The V end lost 1 base, the J end lost 3 bases, and 15 bases lay between the germline ends. The CDR3 consists of 16 residues. Germline CDR1 is LNHDA and CDR2 is SQIVND (reference sequence). In DNA, the CDR3 is TGTGCCAGTAGTATAGTATTAGGGGGAAACGACTATGGCTACACCTTC. Its translation: CASSIVLGGNDYGYTF.

CDR3: CASGLAVLSSYNEQFF. Here the CDR3 DNA reads TGTGCTAGTGGTCTAGCGGTCCTAAGCTCCTACAATGAGCAGTTCTTC. The chain joins TRBV12-5 to TRBJ2-1; 7 positions match TRBD2. The germline CDR1 and CDR2 sequences are LGHNT and FRNRAP. The CDR3 length is 16 residues. Losses at the gene ends were 5 bases for V and 0 bases for J; bases not matched to a gene: 7.

The chain combines TRBV6-5 with TRBJ2-4; TRBD2 is a possible D gene (5 bases). The V end lost 6 bases, the J end lost 0 bases, and 12 bases lay between the germline ends. There are 15 residues in the CDR3. Germline assignment: CDR1 MNHEY and CDR2 SVGAGI. This CDR3 is CASSRGTLAKNIQYF. CDR3 sequence (DNA): TGTGCCAGCAGCCGGGGAACCCTAGCCAAAAACATTCAGTACTTC.

This clone showed up just a few times. The chain has TRBV27 and TRBJ2-7; TRBD2 might be the D (6 bases). Trimming took off 1 base at V and 6 bases at J, with 10 bases between the two ends. There are 13 residues in the CDR3. CDR1 is MNHEY and CDR2 is SMNVEV in the germline V gene (reference sequence). The DNA of the CDR3 is TGTGCCAGCAGTTTATTTGCGGGGAGCGAGCAGTACTTC. This translates into CASSLFAGSEQYF.

The rearrangement joins TRBV5-8 to TRBJ2-7, with D possibly TRBD1 on 5 matching bases. This CDR3 contains 16 residues. Trimming shortened V by 0 bases and J by 0 bases, and 13 bases separated the two germline ends. The V gene's germline CDR1 is SGHTS and CDR2 YDEGEE. The CDR3 here is CASSLEFDRSSYEQYF. In DNA form, the CDR3 reads TGTGCCAGCAGCTTGGAATTCGACAGAAGCTCCTACGAGCAGTACTTC.

The rearrangement links TRBV5-4 to TRBJ2-3; TRBD2 might be the D (6 bases). Germline values: CDR1 SGHNT, CDR2 YYREEE (reference sequence). This CDR3 spans 15 amino acids. V was trimmed by 0 bases and J by 4 bases, leaving 12 bases between them. For the CDR3, the DNA is TGTGCCAGCAGCTTGGGACTGGAGGGACCAGATACGCAGTATTTT. Translated: CASSLGLEGPDTQYF.

The V call is TRBV19, the J call TRBJ1-1; D might be TRBD1 (5 bases). Trimming shortened V by 4 bases and J by 11 bases, and 14 bases separated the two germline ends. This CDR3 has 12 amino acids. The germline V gene encodes CDR1 LNHDA and CDR2 SQIVND (reference sequence). The CDR3 is CASSTAGAGAFF. CDR3 sequence (DNA): TGTGCCAGTAGTACGGCCGGGGCGGGGGCTTTCTTT.

This clone was detected once. The chain combines TRBV5-1 with TRBJ2-5; 8 nucleotides match TRBD1. The CDR3 totals 17 residues. Germline assignment: CDR1 SGHRS and CDR2 YFSETQ. The ends lost 4 bases at V and 0 bases at J; junction bases unmatched: 11. The CDR3 loop reads CASSMGQAPKHQETQYF. The CDR3 DNA is TGCGCCAGCAGCATGGGACAGGCGCCTAAACACCAAGAGACCCAGTACTTC.

The chain recombines TRBV29-1 with TRBJ1-1; 7 bases match TRBD1. V lost 6 bases to trimming and J lost 0 bases; unmatched junction nucleotides: 7. Germline assignment: CDR1 SQVTM and CDR2 ANQGSEA. The CDR3 is 14 amino acids. The CDR3: CSVLRTGVNTEAFF. DNA of the CDR3: TGCAGCGTCCTCCGCACAGGGGTGAACACTGAAGCTTTCTTT. Full variable domain (rest looked up from reference TRBV29-1 and TRBJ1-1): SAVISQKPSRDICQRGTSLTIQCQVDSQVTMMFWYRQQPGQSLTLIATANQGSEATYESGFVIDKFPISRPNLTFSTLTVSNMSPEDSSIYLCSVLRTGVNTEAFFGQGTRLTVV.

The gene calls are TRBV5-6 and TRBJ1-1; TRBD1 aligns across 8 bases. CDR3 size: 14 residues. Germline V gene sequence: CDR1 SGHDT, CDR2 YYEEEE. V trimming: 3 bases; J trimming: 3 bases; junction bases outside the gene matches: 4. The CDR3 coding sequence is TGTGCCAGCAGCTCCACAGGGGGGTACACTGAAGCTTTCTTT. Translated: CASSSTGGYTEAFF.

The chain couples TRBV11-2 to TRBJ2-3, with no clear D. This CDR3 comprises 13 residues. CDR1 and CDR2 (germline): SGHAT, FQNNGV. Trimming cost V 0 bases and J 6 bases, with 7 bases left between them. Here the CDR3 reads CASSLDLGDTQYF. The CDR3 DNA sequence: TGTGCCAGCAGCTTAGATCTCGGGGATACGCAGTATTTT.

This sequence joins TRBV4-3 and TRBJ2-1; no clear D gene. Per the germline V gene, CDR1 is LGHNA and CDR2 is YSLEER. Trimming took off 1 base at V and 1 base at J, with 8 bases between the two ends. The CDR3 is 15 amino acids. This chain's CDR3 is CASSQVVRSYNEQFF. The DNA of the CDR3 is TGCGCCAGCAGCCAAGTAGTTAGATCCTACAATGAGCAGTTCTTC.

The chain joins TRBV6-6 to TRBJ2-3, with D perhaps matching TRBD2 (5 bases). CDR1 MNHNY and CDR2 SVGAGI come from the germline V gene (reference sequence). Deletions cut 6 bases from V and 1 base from J, with 8 bases between. CDR3 length: 13 residues. This chain's CDR3 is CASSPRGTDTQYF. CDR3 bases: TGTGCCAGCAGCCCGAGGGGCACAGATACGCAGTATTTT.

This chain joins TRBV7-2 and TRBJ2-3, with 8 bases that match TRBD2. Germline trimming cut 0 bases from V and 9 bases from J; bases unmatched to any gene: 5. The CDR3 runs 14 residues. Germline assignment: CDR1 SGHTA and CDR2 FQGNSA. CDR3 sequence reads: CASSLASGAGTQYF. Written as DNA, the CDR3 is TGTGCCAGCAGCTTAGCTAGCGGGGCAGGGACGCAGTATTTT.

This chain connects TRBV6-5 to TRBJ1-5; D possibly corresponds to TRBD1 (6 bases). Deletions cut 5 bases from V and 0 bases from J, with 8 bases between. CDR3 length: 14 amino acids. Germline V gene lookup returns CDR1 MNHEY and CDR2 SVGAGI. As DNA, the CDR3 is TGTGCCAGCAGTGAACAGGGTAGCAATCAGCCCCAGCATTTT. The encoded protein is CASSEQGSNQPQHF.

The CDR3 protein is CASSPLGTGDTEAFF. As DNA, the CDR3 is TGTGCCAGCTCACCCCTCGGGACAGGGGACACTGAAGCTTTCTTT. The rearrangement joins TRBV18 to TRBJ1-1; 10 nucleotides line up with TRBD1. The V gene end was trimmed by 3 bases and the J gene end by 3 bases; junction bases not matched to a gene: 4. There are 15 residues in the CDR3. Per germline, CDR1 KGHSH and CDR2 LQKENI.

The CDR3 DNA is TGTGCCAGCAGTTTTGCCAGGATCCAAGAGACCCAGTACTTC. Translating gives CASSFARIQETQYF. V gene TRBV28 combines with J gene TRBJ2-5; no reliable D call. The V gene's germline CDR1 is MDHEN and CDR2 SYDVKM. This CDR3 spans 14 amino acids. The V end lost 3 bases, the J end lost 1 base, and 9 bases lay between the germline ends.

The chain has TRBV9 and TRBJ1-2; maybe TRBD1 (6 bases). Germline assignment: CDR1 SGDLS and CDR2 YYNGEE. Trimming took off 4 bases at V and 5 bases at J, with 18 bases between the two ends. The CDR3 length is 15 residues. The CDR3 bases are TGTGCCAGCAGCCGACCGCCGGGGACACCATATGGCTACACCTTC. This encodes CASSRPPGTPYGYTF.

The chain couples TRBV5-1 to TRBJ1-1; D is uncertain. With 0 bases removed from V and 6 bases from J, the gap between germline ends came to 18 bases. This CDR3 has 16 amino acids. The V gene's germline CDR1 is SGHRS and CDR2 YFSETQ. The DNA of the CDR3 is TGCGCCAGCAGCTTGGGAGGGAGATTGAACTCTGCTGAAGCTTTCTTT. Protein sequence: CASSLGGRLNSAEAFF.

V and J are TRBV25-1 and TRBJ2-3; D possibly corresponds to TRBD1 (5 bases). This CDR3 has 14 residues. The germline V gene has CDR1 MGHDK and CDR2 SYGVNS. Deletions cut 1 base from V and 6 bases from J, with 11 bases between. CDR3 loop: CASSESRVGDTQYF. CDR3 DNA sequence: TGTGCCAGCAGTGAATCCAGGGTTGGGGATACGCAGTATTTT. Based on the CDR3 plus reference TRBV25-1 and TRBJ2-3, the full variable domain is EADIYQTPRYLVIGTGKKITLECSQTMGHDKMYWYQQDPGMELHLIHYSYGVNSTEKGDLSSESTVSRIRTEHFPLTLESARPSHTSQYLCASSESRVGDTQYFGPGTRLTVL.

The chain links TRBV5-6 to TRBJ2-3; D unresolved. The CDR3 totals 16 residues. CDR1 and CDR2 (germline): SGHDT, YYEEEE. The V gene lost 2 bases and the J gene lost 2 bases, with 15 bases spanning the gap. In DNA form, the CDR3 reads TGTGCCAGCAGCTTCTTCGGCGACACCTTCACAGATACGCAGTATTTT. Translation gives CASSFFGDTFTDTQYF.

The chain employs TRBV4-3 and TRBJ1-2; D might be TRBD1 (6 bases). Germline V gene lookup returns CDR1 LGHNA and CDR2 YSLEER. Trimming pared 3 bases from V and 8 bases from J, leaving 19 bases between. This CDR3 region has 15 residues. The CDR3 region has the DNA TGCGCCAGCAGCCAGCTCGGGGAGGGAGGGGGGGGCTACACCTTC. Protein: CASSQLGEGGGGYTF.

This chain links TRBV4-1 with TRBJ1-1; 7 bases map to TRBD1. The length of the CDR3 is 15 residues. J gave up 4 bases and V 3 bases, and 8 bases lay outside the gene matches. Looked up from germline, CDR1 is MGHRA and CDR2 is YSYEKL. The CDR3 sequence is CASSHQRTGGTEAFF. The CDR3 bases are TGCGCCAGCAGCCACCAAAGGACAGGCGGCACTGAAGCTTTCTTT.

V and J are TRBV4-3 and TRBJ1-2; TRBD1 agrees at 7 bases. The CDR3 sequence is 15 residues long. CDR1 is LGHNA, CDR2 YSLEER, per germline. After removal of 2 bases from V and 4 bases from J, the junction contained 7 bases not matched to a gene. The CDR3 DNA follows: TGCGCCAGCAGCCAACAAGAAGGGGACAGCTATGGCTACACCTTC. It codes for CASSQQEGDSYGYTF.

This clone appeared once. This same CDR3 is encoded by further DNA sequences in the sample. V is TRBV7-3 and J is TRBJ2-2; unclear D gene. The CDR3 length is 12 residues. Germline V gene sequence: CDR1 SGHTA, CDR2 FQGTGA. Trimming cost V 4 bases and J 3 bases, with 3 bases left between them. The CDR3 protein is CASSSDTGELFF. CDR3 DNA sequence: TGTGCCAGCAGCTCGGACACCGGGGAGCTGTTTTTT.

The rearrangement links TRBV5-1 to TRBJ2-7; D perhaps matches TRBD1 (5 bases). CDR3 length equals 13 residues. Germline-derived CDR1 and CDR2 are SGHRS and YFSETQ. V shed 0 bases and J shed 3 bases, with 7 bases lying between them. The CDR3 spells CASSLGQIYEQYF. CDR3 nucleotides: TGCGCCAGCAGCTTGGGACAGATCTACGAGCAGTACTTC. Complete variable domain (other parts from reference TRBV5-1 and TRBJ2-7): KAGVTQTPRYLIKTRGQQVTLSCSPISGHRSVSWYQQTPGQGLQFLFEYFSETQRNKGNFPGRFSGRQFSNSRSEMNVSTLELGDSALYLCASSLGQIYEQYFGPGTRLTVT.

V gene TRBV2 combines with J gene TRBJ2-5; 7 bases are a match to TRBD2. Unmatched junction bases numbered 10, after V lost 8 bases and J lost 7 bases. CDR3 size: 13 residues. The germline CDR1 and CDR2 sequences are SNHLY and FYNNEI. DNA of the CDR3: TGTGCCAGCGGAGCGGGGTACCGAGGGACCCAGTACTTC. Protein sequence: CASGAGYRGTQYF.